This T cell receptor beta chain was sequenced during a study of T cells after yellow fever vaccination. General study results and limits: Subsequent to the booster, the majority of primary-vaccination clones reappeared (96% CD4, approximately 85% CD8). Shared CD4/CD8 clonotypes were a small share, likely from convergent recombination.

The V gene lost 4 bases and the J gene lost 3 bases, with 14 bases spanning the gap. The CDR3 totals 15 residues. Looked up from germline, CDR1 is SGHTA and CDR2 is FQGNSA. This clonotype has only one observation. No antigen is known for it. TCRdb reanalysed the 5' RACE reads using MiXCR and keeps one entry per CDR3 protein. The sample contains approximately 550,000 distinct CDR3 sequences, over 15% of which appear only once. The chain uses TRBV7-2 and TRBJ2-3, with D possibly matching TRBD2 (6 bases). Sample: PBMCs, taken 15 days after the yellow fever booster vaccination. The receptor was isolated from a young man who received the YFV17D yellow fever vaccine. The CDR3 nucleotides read TGTGCCAGCAGCTCAAGCGGGCTGGCGACAGATACGCAGTATTTT. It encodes CASSSSGLATDTQYF.